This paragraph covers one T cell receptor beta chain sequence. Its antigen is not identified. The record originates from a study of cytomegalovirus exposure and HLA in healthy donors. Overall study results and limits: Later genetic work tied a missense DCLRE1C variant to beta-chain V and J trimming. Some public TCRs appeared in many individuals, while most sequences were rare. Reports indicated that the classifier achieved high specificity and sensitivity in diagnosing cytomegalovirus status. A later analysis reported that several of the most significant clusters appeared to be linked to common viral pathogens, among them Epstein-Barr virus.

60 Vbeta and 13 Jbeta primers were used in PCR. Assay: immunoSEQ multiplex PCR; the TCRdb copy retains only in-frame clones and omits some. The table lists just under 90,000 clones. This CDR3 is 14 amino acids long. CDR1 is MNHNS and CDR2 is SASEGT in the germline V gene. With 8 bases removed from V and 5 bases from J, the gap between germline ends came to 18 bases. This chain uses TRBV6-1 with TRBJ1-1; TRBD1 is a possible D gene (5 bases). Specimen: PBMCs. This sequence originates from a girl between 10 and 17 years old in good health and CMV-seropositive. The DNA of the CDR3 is TGTGCCAGCGGGCGGGGGGGGTTTAGTACTGAAGCTTTCTTT. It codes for CASGRGGFSTEAFF.